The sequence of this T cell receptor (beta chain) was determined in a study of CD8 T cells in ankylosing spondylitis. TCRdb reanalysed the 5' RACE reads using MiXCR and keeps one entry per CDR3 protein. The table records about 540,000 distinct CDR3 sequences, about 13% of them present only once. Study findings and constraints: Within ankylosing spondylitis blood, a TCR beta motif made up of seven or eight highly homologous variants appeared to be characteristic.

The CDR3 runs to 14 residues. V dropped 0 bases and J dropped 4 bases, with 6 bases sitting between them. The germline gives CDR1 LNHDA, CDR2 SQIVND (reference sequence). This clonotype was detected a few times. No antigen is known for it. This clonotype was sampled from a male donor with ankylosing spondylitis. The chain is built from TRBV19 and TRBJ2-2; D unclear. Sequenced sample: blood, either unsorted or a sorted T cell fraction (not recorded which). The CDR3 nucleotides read TGTGCCAGTAGTATAGATCGGATCACCGGGGAGCTGTTTTTT. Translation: CASSIDRITGELFF. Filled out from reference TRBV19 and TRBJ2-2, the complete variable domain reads DGGITQSPKYLFRKEGQNVTLSCEQNLNHDAMYWYRQDPGQGLRLIYYSQIVNDFQKGDIAEGYSVSREKKESFPLTVTSAQKNPTAFYLCASSIDRITGELFFGEGSRLTVL.